This T cell receptor (beta chain) was sequenced for a study of blood T cell repertoires in COVID-19. The method was immunoSEQ multiplex PCR; TCRdb's version includes in-frame clones alone and lacks a portion of them. The sample shows roughly 190,000 clones, 76% of them seen only once. The CDR3 has 18 amino acids. Trimming cost V 1 base and J 6 bases, with 22 bases left between them. Germline CDR1 and CDR2: SGHTA and FQGNSA. The sequence derives from a woman aged 45-65 years with active or convalescent COVID-19. The sequencing input was peripheral blood. The chain couples TRBV7-2 to TRBJ2-4, with D tentatively TRBD1 (7 bases). CDR3 region: CASSLGQGGATGGNIQYF. The CDR3 nucleotides are TGTGCCAGCAGCTTAGGGCAGGGGGGAGCGACCGGAGGAAACATTCAGTACTTC. Full variable domain (missing parts from reference TRBV7-2 and TRBJ2-4): GAGVSQSPSNKVTEKGKDVELRCDPISGHTALYWYRQSLGQGLEFLIYFQGNSAPDKSGLPSDRFSAERTGGSVSTLTIQRTQQEDSAVYLCASSLGQGGATGGNIQYFGAGTRLSVL.